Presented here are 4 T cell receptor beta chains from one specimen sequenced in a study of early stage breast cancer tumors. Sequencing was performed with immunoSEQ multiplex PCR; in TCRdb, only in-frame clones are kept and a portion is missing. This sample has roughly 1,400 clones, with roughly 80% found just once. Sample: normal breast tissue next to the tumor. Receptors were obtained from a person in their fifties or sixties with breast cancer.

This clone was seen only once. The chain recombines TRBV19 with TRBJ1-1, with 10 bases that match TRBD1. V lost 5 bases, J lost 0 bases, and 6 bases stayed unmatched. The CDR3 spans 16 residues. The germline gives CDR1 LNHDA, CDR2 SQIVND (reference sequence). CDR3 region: CASSQTGGAVNTEAFF. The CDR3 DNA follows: TGTGCCAGTAGTCAGACAGGGGGCGCGGTGAACACTGAAGCTTTCTTT.

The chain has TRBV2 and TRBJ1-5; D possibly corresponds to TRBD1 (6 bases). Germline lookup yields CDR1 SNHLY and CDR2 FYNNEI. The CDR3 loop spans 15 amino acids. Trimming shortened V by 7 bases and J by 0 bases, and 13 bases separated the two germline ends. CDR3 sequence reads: CASTFDRYSNQPQHF. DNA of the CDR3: TGTGCCAGCACCTTCGACAGGTATAGCAATCAGCCCCAGCATTTT.

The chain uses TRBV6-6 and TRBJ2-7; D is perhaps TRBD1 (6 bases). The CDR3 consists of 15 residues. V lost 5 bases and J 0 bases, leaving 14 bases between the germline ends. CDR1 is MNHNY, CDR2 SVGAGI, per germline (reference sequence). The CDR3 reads CASSPPQGSSYEQYF. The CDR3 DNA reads TGTGCCAGCAGTCCCCCACAGGGAAGCTCCTACGAGCAGTACTTC.

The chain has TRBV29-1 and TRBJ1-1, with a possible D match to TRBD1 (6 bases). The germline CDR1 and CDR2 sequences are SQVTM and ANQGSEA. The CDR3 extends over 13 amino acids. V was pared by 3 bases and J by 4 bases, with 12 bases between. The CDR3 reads CSVDRGSGTEAFF. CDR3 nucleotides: TGCAGCGTTGACAGGGGTTCGGGCACTGAAGCTTTCTTT.